Following are 31 T cell receptor beta chains from one sample sequenced in a study of blood T cell repertoires in COVID-19. The method was immunoSEQ multiplex PCR; TCRdb's version includes in-frame clones alone and lacks a portion of them. The sample consists of 240,000 or so clones, more than 75% of them appearing once. Sequencing was carried out using peripheral blood. The receptors come from a woman aged 70-85 years with active or convalescent COVID-19.

This sequence joins TRBV6-5 and TRBJ2-1, with 10 bases that match TRBD2. This CDR3 contains 14 residues. From germline, CDR1 is MNHEY and CDR2 SVGAGI. V dropped 6 bases and J dropped 3; count of bases not matched to a gene: 2. The chain's CDR3 is CASSVAGGYNEQFF. Here the CDR3 DNA reads TGTGCCAGCAGCGTAGCGGGGGGCTACAATGAGCAGTTCTTC.

This chain joins TRBV7-8 and TRBJ2-3, with 8 bases aligning to TRBD1. Germline CDR1 reads SGHVS; CDR2 reads FQNEAQ. Trimming at V came to 5 bases and at J to 3 bases, leaving 4 bases not matched to a gene. The CDR3 contains 14 residues. For the CDR3, the DNA is TGTGCCAGCAGCCTGGACAGGGTAACAGATACGCAGTATTTT. This sequence encodes CASSLDRVTDTQYF. Variable domain in full (rest from reference TRBV7-8 and TRBJ2-3): GAGVSQSPRYKVAKRGQDVALRCDPISGHVSLFWYQQALGQGPEFLTYFQNEAQLDKSGLPSDRFFAERPEGSVSTLKIQRTQQEDSAVYLCASSLDRVTDTQYFGPGTRLTVL.

The genes are TRBV5-1 and TRBJ2-3, with TRBD2 matching over 7 bases. V trimming: 4 bases; J trimming: 0 bases; junction bases outside the gene matches: 5. The length of the CDR3 is 15 residues. Germline V CDR1 and CDR2: SGHRS, YFSETQ. This CDR3 is CASSPRGSSTDTQYF. DNA of the CDR3: TGCGCCAGCAGCCCGCGGGGGTCTAGCACAGATACGCAGTATTTT.

On this clone itself: The junction does not match germline at one end; this may be a read error. This chain joins TRBV12-3 or TRBV12-4 and TRBJ1-4; 7 nucleotides align to TRBD1. The CDR3 totals 12 residues. In nucleotides, the CDR3 is TGTGCCAGCAGTTTTAGGGGACAGCTACTTCTTTTT. Its protein product is CASSFRGQLLLF.

V gene TRBV25-1 combines with J gene TRBJ2-2; possible D gene TRBD2, 5 bases. Germline-derived CDR1 and CDR2 are MGHDK and SYGVNS. This CDR3 has 14 residues. Trimming pared 4 bases from V and 6 bases from J, leaving 12 bases between. This CDR3 is CASSVRGFAGELFF. The CDR3 DNA is TGTGCCAGCAGTGTCCGAGGGTTCGCCGGGGAGCTGTTTTTT.

A single count supports this clone. This sequence joins TRBV6-1 and TRBJ1-2, with D perhaps TRBD1 (5 bases). V was trimmed by 2 bases and J by 13 bases, leaving 17 bases between them. Germline CDR1 is MNHNS and CDR2 is SASEGT. The CDR3 is made up of 13 amino acids. The CDR3 sequence is CASSEYPVGDCTF. The CDR3 nucleotides are TGTGCCAGCAGTGAATACCCTGTGGGGGACTGCACCTTC.

The chain uses TRBV9 and TRBJ1-6; the D is unclear. The CDR3 is 15 residues long. The V gene lost 1 base and the J gene lost 2 bases, with 7 bases spanning the gap. CDR1 is SGDLS, CDR2 YYNGEE, per germline. The CDR3 here is CASSVTVAYNSPLHF. The CDR3 DNA is TGTGCCAGCAGCGTAACGGTTGCCTATAATTCACCCCTCCACTTT. Full variable domain (rest looked up from reference TRBV9 and TRBJ1-6): DSGVTQTPKHLITATGQRVTLRCSPRSGDLSVYWYQQSLDQGLQFLIQYYNGEERAKGNILERFSAQQFPDLHSELNLSSLELGDSALYFCASSVTVAYNSPLHFGNGTRLTVT.

The V call is TRBV29-1, the J call TRBJ1-2; the match to TRBD1 covers 7 bases. With 7 bases clipped from V and 7 bases from J, the junction kept 3 bases outside the gene matches. Germline V gene sequence: CDR1 SQVTM, CDR2 ANQGSEA. The CDR3 length is 10 residues. CDR3 region: CSARQGGYTF. The DNA of the CDR3 is TGCAGCGCCCGACAGGGTGGCTACACCTTC.

Remarks on this clone: Different DNA sequences within this sample yield the same CDR3. The rearrangement links TRBV11-3 to TRBJ1-3; 8 nucleotides agree with TRBD1. In germline, CDR1 is SGHNT, CDR2 YENEEA. The trim removed 5 bases at V and 2 bases at J, leaving 5 bases unmatched. The CDR3 extends over 15 amino acids. CDR3 in amino acids: CASSPGQGPGNTIYF. In DNA, the CDR3 is TGTGCCAGCAGCCCCGGACAGGGACCTGGAAACACCATATATTTT.

This chain links TRBV5-6 with TRBJ1-1, with 12 bases matching TRBD1. Germline assignment: CDR1 SGHDT and CDR2 YYEEEE. CDR3 size: 19 residues. J lost 0 bases, V lost 0 bases, and 9 bases had no gene match. The CDR3 spells CASSLVFGGDRGLNTEAFF. The CDR3 region has the DNA TGTGCCAGCAGCTTGGTCTTTGGAGGGGACAGGGGGCTGAACACTGAAGCTTTCTTT.

The rearrangement joins TRBV9 to TRBJ1-3; TRBD1 aligns across 8 bases. The germline CDR1 and CDR2 sequences are SGDLS and YYNGEE. This CDR3 is 17 amino acids long. V gave up 3 bases and J gave up 4 bases; unmatched junction bases: 12. CDR3 region: CASSALPSGGAGNTIYF. The CDR3 region has the DNA TGTGCCAGCAGCGCCCTCCCCTCAGGGGGCGCCGGAAACACCATATATTTT. Looking up the rest from reference TRBV9 and TRBJ1-3 gives the full variable domain: DSGVTQTPKHLITATGQRVTLRCSPRSGDLSVYWYQQSLDQGLQFLIQYYNGEERAKGNILERFSAQQFPDLHSELNLSSLELGDSALYFCASSALPSGGAGNTIYFGEGSWLTVV.

V usage is TRBV6-5 and J usage is TRBJ2-2; perhaps TRBD2 as D (5 bases). Trimming took off 10 bases at V and 7 bases at J, with 13 bases between the two ends. The CDR3 consists of 12 residues. The germline V gene has CDR1 MNHEY and CDR2 SVGAGI. CDR3 residues: CATTEGYGELFF. As DNA, the CDR3 is TGTGCCACGACTGAGGGATACGGGGAGCTGTTTTTT.

This clone was counted a few times. The rearrangement links TRBV18 to TRBJ2-7; 9 positions agree with TRBD1. The trim removed 3 bases at V and 3 bases at J, leaving 6 bases unmatched. The CDR3 loop spans 15 amino acids. CDR1 KGHSH and CDR2 LQKENI come from the germline V gene. This chain's CDR3 is CASSPPATGGYEQYF. For the CDR3, the DNA is TGTGCCAGCTCACCCCCCGCGACAGGGGGCTACGAGCAGTACTTC.

The chain has TRBV5-6 and TRBJ2-5; 9 bases are shared with TRBD1. The CDR3 covers 13 residues. Germline V CDR1 and CDR2: SGHDT, YYEEEE. The V and J ends lost 4 bases and 7 bases, in that order; junction bases with no gene match: 5. CDR3 DNA sequence: TGTGCCAGCAGCCGGGACAGGGCCCCGACCCAGTACTTC. Translating it yields CASSRDRAPTQYF.

This rearrangement joins TRBV21-1 to TRBJ1-1; TRBD1, the table's D call, was not compared with the DNA. TRBV21-1 is labeled a pseudogene. The CDR3 has 16 residues. The CDR3 nucleotides are TGTGCCAGCCGAGTTATGGCCCCTAGGGGGTGCACTGAAGCTTTCTTT. It yields the protein CASRVMAPRGCTEAFF.

The J gene is TRBJ2-5, the V gene TRBV6-5; 11 bases are a match to TRBD2. Per the germline V gene, CDR1 is MNHEY and CDR2 is SVGAGI. The CDR3 length is 13 residues. V shed 7 bases, J shed 4 bases, and the junction held 2 bases outside the gene matches. CDR3 DNA: TGTGCCAGCAACCTAGCGGGGGGAGAGACCCAGTACTTC. Its translation: CASNLAGGETQYF.

This clone was recorded only once. The rearrangement uses TRBV7-9 and TRBJ1-5, with D tentatively TRBD1 (5 bases). This CDR3 spans 12 amino acids. Looked up from germline, CDR1 is SEHNR and CDR2 is FQNEAQ (reference sequence). V dropped 5 bases and J dropped 4 bases, with 6 bases sitting between them. The CDR3 DNA is TGTGCCAGCAGCAAGGGGAATCAGCCCCAGCATTTT. This encodes CASSKGNQPQHF.

The J gene is TRBJ1-1, the V gene TRBV4-3, with TRBD1 as a possible D gene (6 bases). V lost 1 base, J lost 4 bases, and 13 bases lay in between. Germline values: CDR1 LGHNA, CDR2 YSLEER. The CDR3 length is 15 residues. This CDR3 is CASSQAGTPRTEAFF. The DNA for the CDR3 is TGCGCCAGCAGCCAAGCCGGGACACCCCGCACTGAAGCTTTCTTT.

The chain links TRBV29-1 to TRBJ2-5; 7 nucleotides line up with TRBD2. V dropped 7 bases and J dropped 5; count of bases not matched to a gene: 4. This CDR3 comprises 11 residues. CDR1 SQVTM and CDR2 ANQGSEA come from the germline V gene. The CDR3 region has the DNA TGCAGCGCCGGGGAGGGGGAGACCCAGTACTTC. It translates to CSAGEGETQYF.

This clone was counted a single time. The gene calls are TRBV18 and TRBJ2-7; weak D call: TRBD1 (6 bases). Trimming left V 3 bases short and J 3 bases short, with 33 bases between. The CDR3 totals 21 residues. Per the germline V gene, CDR1 is KGHSH and CDR2 is LQKENI. The CDR3 region has the DNA TGTGCCAGCTCACCTTACCACCGGGCAGGGGTAGTCTCAACCCTTAGCTACGAGCAGTACTTC. Its translation is CASSPYHRAGVVSTLSYEQYF.

This chain joins TRBV7-2 and TRBJ2-3, with D perhaps matching TRBD2 (5 bases). The CDR3 is made up of 14 amino acids. From germline, CDR1 is SGHTA and CDR2 FQGNSA. Trimming took off 5 bases at V and 1 base at J, with 10 bases between the two ends. Here the CDR3 DNA reads TGTGCCAGCAGCCGGACTCCTCGCACAGATACGCAGTATTTT. Protein: CASSRTPRTDTQYF.

V and J are TRBV24-1 and TRBJ2-1; the D gene is possibly TRBD2 (6 bases). The CDR3 spans 15 residues. Between the trimmed V and J ends, which lost 9 bases and 7 bases, there was a span of 21 bases. Germline values: CDR1 KGHDR, CDR2 SFDVKD. The CDR3 reads CATGTEGLRMNEQFF. CDR3 bases: TGTGCCACCGGAACGGAGGGTTTGCGGATGAATGAGCAGTTCTTC.

This clone is a singleton in its sample. This chain links TRBV7-2 with TRBJ2-7, with unresolved D. V lost 3 bases and J lost 7, with 16 bases in between. The germline gives CDR1 SGHTA, CDR2 FQGNSA. The CDR3 length is 14 residues. The DNA of the CDR3 is TGTGCCAGCAGCTTGAGAGGTGTTGAGGTGGAGCAGTACTTC. This encodes CASSLRGVEVEQYF.

This rearrangement joins TRBV6-5 to TRBJ2-7, with D tentatively TRBD1 (5 bases). Germline V gives CDR1 MNHEY, CDR2 SVGAGI. This CDR3 spans 11 amino acids. V gave up 2 bases and J gave up 7 bases, with 6 bases separating them. The CDR3 reads CASSYGAEQYF. CDR3 DNA sequence: TGTGCCAGCAGTTACGGGGCAGAGCAGTACTTC.

J is TRBJ1-6 and V is TRBV18; 7 positions agree with TRBD1. V gave up 0 bases and J gave up 6 bases; unmatched junction bases: 2. Germline CDR1 is KGHSH and CDR2 is LQKENI. The length of the CDR3 is 15 residues. CDR3 loop: CASSPPAGGNSPLHF. In DNA, the CDR3 is TGTGCCAGCTCACCACCTGCAGGGGGTAATTCACCCCTCCACTTT.

The rearrangement joins TRBV9 to TRBJ1-1; 11 nucleotides agree with TRBD1. This CDR3 region has 15 residues. CDR1 and CDR2 from the germline V gene are SGDLS and YYNGEE. V dropped 3 bases and J dropped 4; count of bases not matched to a gene: 5. DNA of the CDR3: TGTGCCAGCAGCGCCACCGGGACAGGGGGCACTGAAGCTTTCTTT. Encoded protein: CASSATGTGGTEAFF.

The CDR3 DNA reads as TGTGCCAGTAGTATTAGAGTTGTCACTGAAGCTTTCTTT. This encodes CASSIRVVTEAFF. This chain connects TRBV19 to TRBJ1-1; D uncertain. The ends were cut back, 3 bases at V and 4 bases at J, with 9 bases in the middle. Germline V CDR1 and CDR2: LNHDA, SQIVND (reference sequence). This CDR3 comprises 13 residues.

The rearrangement links TRBV19 to TRBJ1-3; TRBD1 aligns across 8 bases. Germline CDR1 LNHDA, CDR2 SQIVND (reference sequence). V shed 5 bases, J shed 0 bases, and the junction held 3 bases outside the gene matches. The CDR3 consists of 15 residues. CDR3 in DNA: TGTGCCAGTAGTGCTGGACAGGGCTCTGGAAACACCATATATTTT. Translating gives CASSAGQGSGNTIYF. Supplemented by reference TRBV19 and TRBJ1-3, the full variable domain reads DGGITQSPKYLFRKEGQNVTLSCEQNLNHDAMYWYRQDPGQGLRLIYYSQIVNDFQKGDIAEGYSVSREKKESFPLTVTSAQKNPTAFYLCASSAGQGSGNTIYFGEGSWLTVV.

J is TRBJ1-2 and V is TRBV12-3 or TRBV12-4; D not resolved. Trimming took 3 bases from V and 6 from J, leaving 11 bases between them. The CDR3 is made up of 13 amino acids. The CDR3 is CASSLSSSDGYTF. CDR3 DNA sequence: TGTGCCAGCAGTTTGTCCTCCTCGGATGGCTACACCTTC.

The chain is built from TRBV3-1 (or the pseudogene TRBV3-2) and TRBJ2-7; a weak D match, TRBD1 (8 bases). CDR1 and CDR2 from the germline V gene are LGHDT and YNNKEL (reference sequence). V was shortened by 8 bases and J by 3 bases, with 17 bases between the two germline ends. The CDR3 loop spans 14 amino acids. The CDR3 sequence is CASGQRDRNYEQYF. The DNA of the CDR3 is TGTGCCAGCGGACAGCGGGACAGGAACTACGAGCAGTACTTC.

This chain joins TRBV10-1 and TRBJ1-2, with 8 bases that match TRBD1. The CDR3 totals 14 residues. The germline V gene has CDR1 WNHNN and CDR2 SYGVQD (reference sequence). Trimming removed 3 bases from V and 8 bases from J; junction bases left unmatched: 8. This CDR3 is CASSDTPDRDGYTF. In nucleotides, the CDR3 is TGCGCCAGCAGTGACACCCCGGACAGGGACGGCTACACCTTC.